The clone carrying this T cell receptor (beta chain) is a singleton in its sample. As yet, its antigen is unknown. The record originates from a study of T cell responses to AZD1222 COVID-19 vaccine. Overall study findings and caveats: Among spike-specific TCRs, nearly half reportedly target unmutated variant regions.

TCRdb's table, derived via immunoSEQ multiplex PCR, lists solely in-frame clones and lacks some. This sample carries 150,000 to 180,000 clones, about 88% of them seen once, and the ten largest clones take around 3.2%. Sequenced material: peripheral blood, taken on day 0 of AZD1222 vaccination. The receptor was isolated from an adult in good health.

CDR3 sequence reads: CASREAGSYEQYF. For the CDR3, the DNA is TGTGCCAGCAGGGAGGCAGGATCCTACGAGCAGTACTTC. The rearrangement links TRBV25-1 to TRBJ2-7; D may be TRBD2 (5 bases). The CDR3 length is 13 residues. Germline V CDR1 and CDR2: MGHDK, SYGVNS. Trimming removed 6 bases from V and 1 base from J, with 10 bases in between.